Shown below are 8 T cell receptor beta chains from a single sample sequenced in a study of shared clonotypes between healthy human individuals. Some clones are missing from TCRdb's copy, which holds only in-frame ones; the method was immunoSEQ multiplex PCR. The data hold some 2,500,000 clones, with over 85% observed a single time. Sample: naive CD4+ T cells from PBMCs. The subset denotes: CD45RA+ positively selected. All receptors derive from a man aged 18 to 35 in good health. Some clones in this sample may be carry-over from other donors' samples.

In its sample, this clone was seen once. The chain joins TRBV29-1 to TRBJ2-7, with TRBD2 matching 10 bases. The CDR3 extends over 14 amino acids. With 0 bases clipped from V and 5 bases from J, the junction kept 4 bases outside the gene matches. Germline lookup yields CDR1 SQVTM and CDR2 ANQGSEA. The CDR3 sequence is CSVEDQGLANEQYF. The DNA of the CDR3 is TGCAGCGTTGAAGATCAGGGACTAGCGAACGAGCAGTACTTC.

Note on this clone: Other DNA sequences in this specimen translate into the identical CDR3. This sequence joins TRBV7-9 and TRBJ2-5, with unresolved D. The CDR3 totals 12 residues. Trimming pared 3 bases from V and 5 bases from J, leaving 7 bases between. The germline CDR1 and CDR2 sequences are SEHNR and FQNEAQ (reference sequence). The CDR3 loop reads CASSFTGETQYF. Written as DNA, the CDR3 is TGTGCCAGCAGCTTTACCGGGGAGACCCAGTACTTC.

The chain employs TRBV9 and TRBJ1-4; D is ambiguous. The CDR3 is 15 amino acids. Per the germline V gene, CDR1 is SGDLS and CDR2 is YYNGEE. V was clipped by 0 bases and J by 6 bases, with 12 bases between them. CDR3 region: CASSVDARIDEKLFF. CDR3 bases: TGTGCCAGCAGCGTAGACGCTCGTATTGATGAAAAACTGTTTTTT.

V usage is TRBV18 and J usage is TRBJ1-3; TRBD1 might be the D (5 bases). V was pared by 3 bases and J by 4 bases, with 19 bases between. The V gene's germline CDR1 is KGHSH and CDR2 LQKENI. The CDR3 totals 17 residues. The CDR3 DNA follows: TGTGCCAGCTCACCCTGGGGTGGGACCCCAGGAGGAAACACCATATATTTT. Translating it yields CASSPWGGTPGGNTIYF.

The rearrangement joins TRBV21-1 to TRBJ2-3. TRBV21-1 is assigned pseudogene status. This CDR3 has 10 amino acids. CDR3 sequence (DNA): TGTGCCAGGGAAAGAGATACGCAGTATTTT. This sequence encodes CARERDTQYF.

This rearrangement joins TRBV15 to TRBJ2-5; no clear D gene. The ends were cut back, 1 base at V and 5 bases at J, with 14 bases in the middle. This CDR3 is 15 amino acids long. The germline V gene has CDR1 LNHNV and CDR2 YYDKDF (reference sequence). The CDR3 sequence: CATSRGLSRRETQYF. The CDR3 coding sequence is TGTGCCACCAGCAGAGGGTTAAGCCGACGGGAGACCCAGTACTTC.

V usage is TRBV11-3 and J usage is TRBJ2-3, with D tentatively TRBD2 (6 bases). The CDR3 totals 13 residues. V was shortened by 4 bases and J by 7 bases, with 12 bases between the two germline ends. CDR1 SGHNT and CDR2 YENEEA come from the germline V gene. CDR3 in DNA: TGTGCCAGCAGCTGGCGGGACTCCCATACGCAGTATTTT. This encodes CASSWRDSHTQYF.

V is TRBV5-1 and J is TRBJ1-1; 8 nucleotides line up with TRBD1. Trimming at V came to 1 base and at J to 6 bases, leaving 2 bases not matched to a gene. Germline V gene data show CDR1 as SGHRS and CDR2 as YFSETQ. This CDR3 has 13 amino acids. CDR3 in amino acids: CASSLTGGAEAFF. In nucleotides, the CDR3 is TGCGCCAGCAGCTTGACAGGGGGGGCTGAAGCTTTCTTT.